This T cell receptor beta chain came from a study of PD-1 blockade in classical Hodgkin lymphoma. This clone was counted between two and nine times. Each and every patient relapsed after autologous stem cell transplantation, and patients got differing brentuximab vedotin exposure. The table came from immunoSEQ multiplex PCR; TCRdb's copy has only in-frame clones and leaves some out. This sample has 35,000 to 45,000 clones, with under 75% found just once. Germline CDR1 and CDR2: LGHNA and YSLEER. Trimming shortened V by 4 bases and J by 6 bases, and 16 bases separated the two germline ends. This CDR3 spans 14 amino acids.

The receptor was isolated from a human donor with classical Hodgkin lymphoma. The source was peripheral blood mononuclear cells (PBMCs), collected before the second cycle of nivolumab. V is TRBV4-3 and J is TRBJ2-7; possibly TRBD2 for D (7 bases). The CDR3 DNA reads as TGCGCCAGCAGCCGAGGGGGACCGGGGGGCGAGCAGTACTTC. Translation gives CASSRGGPGGEQYF.